Included here is one T cell receptor beta chain sequence, with context. Its antigen is as yet unknown. Only in-frame clones appear in the TCRdb table, and some are missing; sequencing was by immunoSEQ multiplex PCR. The data contain about 140,000 clones, 85% to 90% of them singletons. These data come from a study of T cell responses to AZD1222 COVID-19 vaccine. General study findings and limits: Just a handful of people given AZD1222 tested seropositive at baseline. Donors skewed white British and female; clonal diversity was possibly underestimated. Reports say nearly half of spike-specific TCRs go after unmutated variant regions.

The ends lost 9 bases at V and 1 base at J; junction bases unmatched: 4. The CDR3 totals 13 residues. The germline V gene has CDR1 SGHTA and CDR2 FQGNSA. Source: peripheral blood, taken 28 days after the second AZD1222 dose. The V call is TRBV7-2, the J call TRBJ2-7; 9 nucleotides line up with TRBD2. The receptor comes from an adult who received the AZD1222 COVID-19 vaccine. CDR3 coding DNA: TGTGCCAGTCGGACTAGCGCATCCTACGAGCAGTACTTC. Translated, it gives CASRTSASYEQYF.